The subject of this entry is one T cell receptor (delta chain). What antigen it recognizes has not been identified. One base away there is no much larger clone; base qualities are not given. The data were taken from a study of Vδ1+ human thymocytes (dated by TCRdb to the late 2010s). Regarding the complete study: As a data resource, the study described the mRNA-level TRG and TRD CDR3 repertoires found in highly purified Vdelta1+ thymocytes taken from young children. Validation of the multiplex-based CDR3 amplicon strategy against 5'RACE-based CDR3 amplicon generation methods had been performed previously. General study outcomes and caveats: Donors did not cluster by age or sex, so the analyses were not stratified by age or sex. The authors advised highly purified populations and single-cell validation, since unexpected Vdelta2 sequences could cause misinterpretation of bulk repertoire data. Unlike the oligoclonal repertoires in peripheral blood, the thymic TRG and TRD repertoires appeared highly polyclonal, with Gaussian CDR3 length distributions. Donors shared many TRG clonotypes (up to about 6.9x10^3), but TRD repertoires were essentially private, with at most 120 shared. Despite high sort purity, about 22% of thymic TRD sequences were Vdelta2 (and few Vdelta3), unlike peripheral blood Vdelta1+ controls.

RNA extraction was carried out with the RNeasy mini kit, and reverse transcription was then done using Superscript III. CDR3 amplicons were produced by multiplex PCR using pooled V-gene forward primers and a constant-region reverse primer with Illumina adaptor overhangs. After gel purification, amplicons were indexed with Nextera index primers over roughly 8 extra PCR cycles and were then purified with AMPure XP beads. Libraries were sequenced on an Illumina MiSeq with paired-end 250 bp reads, dual indexing and roughly 20% PhiX spike-in. As for how the authors treated the data: Reads were quality checked with FastQC, and TRG read pairs were merged with ea-utils fastq-join. IMGT/HighV-QUEST was used to annotate the sequences, only productive sequences with an unambiguous V-gene assignment were kept, and clonotypes were defined as sequences sharing an identical CDR3 sequence. VDJtools 1.1.1, tcR 2.2.3, Treemap and vegan Shannon diversity in R 3.4.4 were used for downstream analysis. TCRdb called clones anew from the public reads via CATT; matching DNA rows were later pooled. TCRdb's processing, not the study's, gives the V and J calls here. In this sample the table shows fewer than 90,000 delta-chain clones, about 38% of which occur a single time. Under 0.3% of the sample is held by the ten biggest clonotypes.

Thymic samples were depleted of alphabeta T cells, then CD3+ TCRVdelta1+ TCRVdelta2- thymocytes were FACS-sorted. Sorted Vdelta1+ thymocyte purity ranged from roughly 98% to 99.6%. The thymic specimens were obtained from several paediatric patients who were undergoing corrective cardiac surgery and ranged in age from about 5 days to 17 months. Thymic tissue was dispersed and mononuclear cells isolated on a Histopaque-1077 density gradient. The staining antibodies were anti-TCRVdelta1 clone TS8.2, anti-TCRVdelta2 clone B6, anti-CD3 clone HIT3a and anti-TCRalphabeta clone IP26. Based on the germline V gene, the CDR1 and CDR2 sequences are TSWWSYY and QGS. V loses 3 bases at its end and J loses 0 bases; junction bases beyond the gene matches: 25. The CDR3 starts with the cysteine, ends with the phenylalanine, and has 22 residues. Only CDR3 DNA remains: 66 bases, in frame from the first base.

The source of this sequence is a boy under two years old who had congenital heart surgery. The chain couples TRDV1 to TRDJ1; 7 bases in the junction line up with TRDD2. Material for sequencing was Vdelta1+ gamma-delta thymocytes from the thymus. What this sample's cell subset or site label stands for: FACS-sorted CD3+ TCRalphabeta- TCRVdelta1+ TCRVdelta2- thymocytes. The DNA sequence is given as TGTGCTCTTGGGGACGGACGGCCTTCCTGGTATGGTGGGGACCTTTACACCGATAAACTCATCTTT. The encoded protein is CALGDGRPSWYGGDLYTDKLIF.